This T cell receptor (beta chain) was recovered during a study of cytomegalovirus exposure and HLA in healthy donors (dated by TCRdb to the late 2010s). Background on the whole study: According to a later analysis, the approximately 120 validation repertoires were produced on the same platform as the 600 to 850 repertoires of the first cohort. The study aimed to test whether signatures of past pathogen exposure could be identified by cataloging public T cell receptors. To predict cytomegalovirus infection status, the study combined high-throughput TCR immunosequencing, statistical association of individual TCRs with disease status, and machine learning. Besides the first cohort of roughly 640 subjects, a separate validation cohort made up of 90 to 150 different subjects was used.

Points the paper makes about the study in general: Across donors, most TCR sequences were observed very rarely, whereas some public TCRs were present in many individuals. The authors suggested that the approach could potentially be extended to other disease states and immunological phenotypes. In vitro tests confirmed that three of the cytomegalovirus-associated TCR beta chains recognize cytomegalovirus antigens. All 120 or so repertoires were used to score co-occurrence in the validation cohort in a later analysis, because that analysis had no HLA typing for the cohort. In both the original and validation cohorts, the classifier was reported to diagnose cytomegalovirus status with high specificity and sensitivity. A total of 150 to 200 TCR beta chains were listed by the study as associated with cytomegalovirus. In a later analysis, TCRs clustered in the first cohort were found to also tend to co-occur in the roughly 110 validation repertoires, with 90% to 95% of cluster scores above 0.

The CDR3 contains 13 residues, cysteine and phenylalanine counted. The DNA shown is the 39-base CDR3, in frame from base 1. Per the germline V gene, MNHEY is the CDR1 and SVGAGI is the CDR2. V and J are trimmed by 11 bases and 0 bases, and the gene matches miss 6 bases of the junction. Library preparation employed the immunoSEQ multiplex PCR assay. Concerning the study's data processing: A statistical classification framework was developed to diagnose cytomegalovirus status using the catalog of TCR beta chain sequences. What TCRdb holds here is the immuneACCESS table cut down to in-frame rearrangements. Part of the clones is not present; checked against another copy, under half of the missing clones reflect an unresolved V gene, and the others are unexplained. That table supplies the V and J calls and clone size; D and trimming were determined from the DNA. For this sample there are roughly 130,000 clones; about nine tenths appear just once. The ten top clones hold about 1.5% of the sample.

About this clone itself: Its antigen is unknown. No base quality values were provided; no much bigger clone lies one nucleotide off.

Separate from the approximately 670-subject first cohort, the validation cohort of 95 to 150 subjects was the group to which the donors belonged. The sequenced sample was PBMCs. The chain is made from TRBV6-5 and TRBJ2-7, with TRBD2 matching 8 junction bases. The TCR was taken from a young man in good health and CMV-seronegative. The nucleotide sequence reads as follows: TGTGCCGATAGCGGGGCGAGCTCCTACGAGCAGTACTTC. Translated, it reads CADSGASSYEQYF.